This T cell receptor beta chain was recovered during a study of blood T cell repertoires in COVID-19. Study background: From the United States, Italy and Spain came samples of acute and convalescent COVID-19. In each case, the material was cDNA or gDNA derived from T cells, B-cell-depleted T cells, or PBMCs.

How the authors handled the data: Quantification of nucleated cells was approximated via reference gene primer amplification. Using immunoSEQ multiplex PCR, the repertoire was profiled, and TCRdb retains in-frame clones only, with some absent. The V and J calls and clone size are taken from that table; D and trimming were inferred from the DNA. The sample holds 150,000 to 200,000 clones, about 80% seen once. V lost 5 bases, J lost 1 base, and 1 base stayed unmatched. The CDR3 runs to 14 residues. Germline V gives CDR1 LNHNV, CDR2 YYDKDF (reference sequence). This receptor was identified in a man aged 55 to 70 with acute or convalescent COVID-19. Source material: peripheral blood. The genes are TRBV15 and TRBJ2-5, with TRBD1 matching 10 bases. The CDR3: CATSRQGAQETQYF. The CDR3 coding sequence is TGTGCCACCAGCCGACAGGGGGCCCAAGAGACCCAGTACTTC.